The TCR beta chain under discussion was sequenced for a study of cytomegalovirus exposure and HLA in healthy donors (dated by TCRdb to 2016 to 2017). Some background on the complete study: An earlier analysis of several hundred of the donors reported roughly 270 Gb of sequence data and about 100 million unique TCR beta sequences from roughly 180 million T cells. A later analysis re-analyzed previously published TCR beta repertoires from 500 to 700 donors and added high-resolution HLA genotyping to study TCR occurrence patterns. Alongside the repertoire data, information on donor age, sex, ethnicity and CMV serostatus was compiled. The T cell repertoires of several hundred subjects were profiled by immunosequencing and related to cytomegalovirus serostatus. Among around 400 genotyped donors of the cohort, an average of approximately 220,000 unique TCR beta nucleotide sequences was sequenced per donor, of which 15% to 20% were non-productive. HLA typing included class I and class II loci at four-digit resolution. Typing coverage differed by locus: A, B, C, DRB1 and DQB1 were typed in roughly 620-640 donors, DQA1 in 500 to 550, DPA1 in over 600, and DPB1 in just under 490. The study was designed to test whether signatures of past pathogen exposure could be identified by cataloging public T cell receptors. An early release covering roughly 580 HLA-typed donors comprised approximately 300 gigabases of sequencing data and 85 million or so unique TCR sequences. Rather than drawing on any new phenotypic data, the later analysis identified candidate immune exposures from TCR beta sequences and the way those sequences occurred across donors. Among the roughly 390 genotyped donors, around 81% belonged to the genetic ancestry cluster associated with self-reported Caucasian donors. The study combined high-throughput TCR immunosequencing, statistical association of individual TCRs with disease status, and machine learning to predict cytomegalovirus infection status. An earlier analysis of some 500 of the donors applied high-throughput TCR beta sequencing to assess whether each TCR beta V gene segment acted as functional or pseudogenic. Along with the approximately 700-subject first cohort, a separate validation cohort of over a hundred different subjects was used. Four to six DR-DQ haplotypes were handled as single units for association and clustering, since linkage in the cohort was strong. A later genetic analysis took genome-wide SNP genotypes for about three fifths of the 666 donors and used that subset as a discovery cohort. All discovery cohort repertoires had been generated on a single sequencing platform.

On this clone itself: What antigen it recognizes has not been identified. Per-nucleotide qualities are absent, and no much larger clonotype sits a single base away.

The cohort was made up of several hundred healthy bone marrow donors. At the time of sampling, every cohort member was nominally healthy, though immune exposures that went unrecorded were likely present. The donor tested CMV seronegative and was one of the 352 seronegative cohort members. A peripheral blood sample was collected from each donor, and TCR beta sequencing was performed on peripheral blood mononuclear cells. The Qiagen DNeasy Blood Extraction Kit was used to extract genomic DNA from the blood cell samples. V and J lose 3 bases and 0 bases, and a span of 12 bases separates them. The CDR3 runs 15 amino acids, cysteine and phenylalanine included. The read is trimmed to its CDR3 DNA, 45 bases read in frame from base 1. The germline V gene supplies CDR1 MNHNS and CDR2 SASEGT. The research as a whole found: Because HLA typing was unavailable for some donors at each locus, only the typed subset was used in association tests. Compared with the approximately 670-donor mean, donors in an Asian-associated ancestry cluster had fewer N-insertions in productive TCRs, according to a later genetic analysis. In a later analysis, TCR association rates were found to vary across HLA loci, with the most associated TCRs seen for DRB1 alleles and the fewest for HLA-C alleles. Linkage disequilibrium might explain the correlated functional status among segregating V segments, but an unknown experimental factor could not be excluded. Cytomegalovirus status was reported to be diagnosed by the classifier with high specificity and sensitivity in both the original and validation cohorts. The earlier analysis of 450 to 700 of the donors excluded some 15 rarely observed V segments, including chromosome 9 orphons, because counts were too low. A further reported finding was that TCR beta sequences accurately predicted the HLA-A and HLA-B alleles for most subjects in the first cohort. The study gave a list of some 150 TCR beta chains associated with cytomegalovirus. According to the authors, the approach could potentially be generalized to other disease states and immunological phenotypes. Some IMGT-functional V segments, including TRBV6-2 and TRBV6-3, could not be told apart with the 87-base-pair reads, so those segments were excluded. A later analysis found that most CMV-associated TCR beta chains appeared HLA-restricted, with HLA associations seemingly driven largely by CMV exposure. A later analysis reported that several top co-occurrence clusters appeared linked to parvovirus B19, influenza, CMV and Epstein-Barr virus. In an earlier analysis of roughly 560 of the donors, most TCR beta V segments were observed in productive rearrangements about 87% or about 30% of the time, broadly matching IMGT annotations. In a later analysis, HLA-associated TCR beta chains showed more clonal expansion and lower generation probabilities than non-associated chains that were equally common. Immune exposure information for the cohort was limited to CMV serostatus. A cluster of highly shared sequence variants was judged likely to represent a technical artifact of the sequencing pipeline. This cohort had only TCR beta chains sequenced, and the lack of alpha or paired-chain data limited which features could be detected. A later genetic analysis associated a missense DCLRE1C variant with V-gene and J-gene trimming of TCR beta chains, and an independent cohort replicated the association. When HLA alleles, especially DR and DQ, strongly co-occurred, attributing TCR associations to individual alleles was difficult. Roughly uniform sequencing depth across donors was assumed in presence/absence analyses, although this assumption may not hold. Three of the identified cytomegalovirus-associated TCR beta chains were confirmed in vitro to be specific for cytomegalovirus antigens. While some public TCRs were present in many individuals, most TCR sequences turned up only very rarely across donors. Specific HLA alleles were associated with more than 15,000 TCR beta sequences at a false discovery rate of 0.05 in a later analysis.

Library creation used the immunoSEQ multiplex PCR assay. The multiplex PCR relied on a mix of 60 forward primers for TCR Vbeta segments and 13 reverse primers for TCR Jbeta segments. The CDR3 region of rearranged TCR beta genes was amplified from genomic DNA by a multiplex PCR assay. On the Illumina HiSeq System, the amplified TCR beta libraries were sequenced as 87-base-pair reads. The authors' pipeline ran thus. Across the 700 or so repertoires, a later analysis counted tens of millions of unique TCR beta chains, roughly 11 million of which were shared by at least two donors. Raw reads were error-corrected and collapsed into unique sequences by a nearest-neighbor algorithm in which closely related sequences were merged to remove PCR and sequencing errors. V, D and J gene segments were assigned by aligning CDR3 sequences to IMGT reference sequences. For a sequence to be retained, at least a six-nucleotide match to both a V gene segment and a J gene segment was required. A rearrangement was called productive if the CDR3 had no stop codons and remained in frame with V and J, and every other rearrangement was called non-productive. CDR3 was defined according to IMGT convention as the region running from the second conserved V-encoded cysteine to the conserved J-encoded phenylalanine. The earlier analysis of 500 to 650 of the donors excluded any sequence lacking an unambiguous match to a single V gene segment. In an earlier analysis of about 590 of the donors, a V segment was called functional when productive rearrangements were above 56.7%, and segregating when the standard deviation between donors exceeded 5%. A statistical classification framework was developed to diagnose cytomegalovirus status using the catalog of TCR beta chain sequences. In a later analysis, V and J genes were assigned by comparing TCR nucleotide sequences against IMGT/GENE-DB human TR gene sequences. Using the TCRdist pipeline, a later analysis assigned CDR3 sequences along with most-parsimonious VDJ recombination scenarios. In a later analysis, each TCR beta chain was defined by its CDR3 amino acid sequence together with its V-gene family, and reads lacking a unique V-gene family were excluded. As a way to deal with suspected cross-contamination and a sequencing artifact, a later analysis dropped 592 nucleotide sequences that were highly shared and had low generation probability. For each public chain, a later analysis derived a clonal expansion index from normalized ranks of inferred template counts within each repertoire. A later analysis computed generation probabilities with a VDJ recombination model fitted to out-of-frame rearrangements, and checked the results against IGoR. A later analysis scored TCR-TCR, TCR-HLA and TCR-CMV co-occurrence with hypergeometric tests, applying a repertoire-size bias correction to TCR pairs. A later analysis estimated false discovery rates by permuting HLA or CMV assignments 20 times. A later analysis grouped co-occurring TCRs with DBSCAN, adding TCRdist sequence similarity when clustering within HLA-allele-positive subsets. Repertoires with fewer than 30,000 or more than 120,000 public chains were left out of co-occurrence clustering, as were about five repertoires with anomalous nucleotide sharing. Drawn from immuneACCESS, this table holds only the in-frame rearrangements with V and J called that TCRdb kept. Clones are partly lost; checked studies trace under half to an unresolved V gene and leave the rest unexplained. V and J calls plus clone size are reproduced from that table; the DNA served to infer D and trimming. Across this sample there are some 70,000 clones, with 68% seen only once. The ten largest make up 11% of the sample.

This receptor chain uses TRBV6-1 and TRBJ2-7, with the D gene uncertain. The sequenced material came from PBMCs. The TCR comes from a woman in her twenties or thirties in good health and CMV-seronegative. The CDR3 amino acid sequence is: CASSDPGSTSYEQYF. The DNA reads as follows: TGTGCCAGCAGTGATCCGGGTAGTACCTCCTACGAGCAGTACTTC.